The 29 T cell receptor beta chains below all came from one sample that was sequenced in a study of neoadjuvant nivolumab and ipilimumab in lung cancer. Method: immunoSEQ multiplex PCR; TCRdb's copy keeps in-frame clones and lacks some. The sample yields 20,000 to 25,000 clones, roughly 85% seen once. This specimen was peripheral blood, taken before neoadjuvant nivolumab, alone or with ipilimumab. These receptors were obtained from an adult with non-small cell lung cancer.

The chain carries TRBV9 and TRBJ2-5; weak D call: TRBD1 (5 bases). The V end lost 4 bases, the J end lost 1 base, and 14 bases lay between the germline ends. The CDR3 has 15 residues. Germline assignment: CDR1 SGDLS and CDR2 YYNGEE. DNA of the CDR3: TGTGCCAGCAGCCAAGGGGTAAGGTCCCAAGAGACCCAGTACTTC. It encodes CASSQGVRSQETQYF.

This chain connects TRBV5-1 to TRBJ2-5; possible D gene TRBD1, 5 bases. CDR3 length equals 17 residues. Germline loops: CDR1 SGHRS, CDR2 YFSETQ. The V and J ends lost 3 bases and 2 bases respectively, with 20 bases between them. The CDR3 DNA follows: TGCGCCAGCAGCTCGAATTTGGGATTGACAGTACAAGAGACCCAGTACTTC. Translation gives CASSSNLGLTVQETQYF.

CDR3 residues: CASGGAYNEQFF. Here the CDR3 DNA reads TGTGCCAGTGGGGGCGCGTACAATGAGCAGTTCTTC. The chain carries TRBV19 and TRBJ2-1; maybe TRBD1 (6 bases). CDR1 is LNHDA and CDR2 is SQIVND in the germline V gene (reference sequence). The length of the CDR3 is 12 residues. V lost 8 bases, J lost 4 bases, and 9 bases lay in between. The entire variable domain, with the rest obtained from reference TRBV19 and TRBJ2-1, is as follows: DGGITQSPKYLFRKEGQNVTLSCEQNLNHDAMYWYRQDPGQGLRLIYYSQIVNDFQKGDIAEGYSVSREKKESFPLTVTSAQKNPTAFYLCASGGAYNEQFFGPGTRLTVL.

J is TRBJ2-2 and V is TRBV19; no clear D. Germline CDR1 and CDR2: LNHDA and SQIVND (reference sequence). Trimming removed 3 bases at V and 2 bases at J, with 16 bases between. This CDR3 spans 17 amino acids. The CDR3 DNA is TGTGCCAGTAGTATCCGTCGGGCCCAAAAAAACACCGGGGAGCTGTTTTTT. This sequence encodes CASSIRRAQKNTGELFF.

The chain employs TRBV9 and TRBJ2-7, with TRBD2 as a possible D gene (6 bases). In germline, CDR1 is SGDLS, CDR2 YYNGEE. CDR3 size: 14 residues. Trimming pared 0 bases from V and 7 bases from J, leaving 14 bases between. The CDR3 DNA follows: TGTGCCAGCAGCGTAGAGCCCCTCGCGGGGGAGCAGTACTTC. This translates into CASSVEPLAGEQYF.

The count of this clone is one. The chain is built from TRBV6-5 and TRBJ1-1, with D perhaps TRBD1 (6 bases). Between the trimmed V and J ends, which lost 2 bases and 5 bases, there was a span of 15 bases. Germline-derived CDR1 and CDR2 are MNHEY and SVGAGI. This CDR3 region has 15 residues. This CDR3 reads CASSYEVTRGTEAFF. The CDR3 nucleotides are TGTGCCAGCAGTTACGAAGTCACGAGGGGGACTGAAGCTTTCTTT.

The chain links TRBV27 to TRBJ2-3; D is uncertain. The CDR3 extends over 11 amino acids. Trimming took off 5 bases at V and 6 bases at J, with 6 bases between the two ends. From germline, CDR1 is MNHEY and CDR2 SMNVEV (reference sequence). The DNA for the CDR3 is TGTGCCAGCAGTAGGTCGGATACGCAGTATTTT. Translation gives CASSRSDTQYF.

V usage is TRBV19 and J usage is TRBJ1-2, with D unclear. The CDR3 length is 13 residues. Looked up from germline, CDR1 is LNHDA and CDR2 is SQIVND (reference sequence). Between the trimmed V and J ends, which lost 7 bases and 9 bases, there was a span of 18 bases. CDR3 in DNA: TGTGCCAGTACCCAACAAATTGGGTCAAGCTACACCTTC. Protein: CASTQQIGSSYTF.

Here the CDR3 reads CASSQDQSGGPGETQYF. The CDR3, as DNA: TGCGCCAGCAGCCAAGATCAATCGGGAGGGCCTGGAGAGACCCAGTACTTC. The chain couples TRBV4-1 to TRBJ2-5; 8 positions agree with TRBD2. V lost 0 bases and J lost 4; bases outside the gene matches: 10. Germline CDR1 reads MGHRA; CDR2 reads YSYEKL. The CDR3 has 17 residues.

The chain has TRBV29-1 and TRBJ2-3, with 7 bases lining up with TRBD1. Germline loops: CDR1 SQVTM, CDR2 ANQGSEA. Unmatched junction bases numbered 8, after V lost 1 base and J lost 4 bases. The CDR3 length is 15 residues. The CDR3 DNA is TGCAGCGTTGAAGCGACAGGGATGAGGGCAGATACGCAGTATTTT. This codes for CSVEATGMRADTQYF.

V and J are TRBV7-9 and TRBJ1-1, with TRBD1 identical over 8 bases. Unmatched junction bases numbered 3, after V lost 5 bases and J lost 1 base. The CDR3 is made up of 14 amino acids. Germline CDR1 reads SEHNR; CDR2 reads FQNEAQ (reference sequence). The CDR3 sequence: CASSGDRRNTEAFF. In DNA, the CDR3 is TGTGCCAGCAGCGGGGACAGGAGGAACACTGAAGCTTTCTTT.

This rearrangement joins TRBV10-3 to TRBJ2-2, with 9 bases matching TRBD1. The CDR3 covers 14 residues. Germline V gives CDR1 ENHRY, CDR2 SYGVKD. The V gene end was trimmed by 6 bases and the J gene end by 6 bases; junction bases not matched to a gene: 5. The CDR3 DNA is TGTGCCATCAGGCGGGGACAGGGTTCCGGGGAGCTGTTTTTT. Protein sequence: CAIRRGQGSGELFF.

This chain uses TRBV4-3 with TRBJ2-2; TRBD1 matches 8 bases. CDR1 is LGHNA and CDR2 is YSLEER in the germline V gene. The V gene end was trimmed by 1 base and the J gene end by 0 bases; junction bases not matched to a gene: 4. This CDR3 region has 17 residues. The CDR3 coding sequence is TGCGCCAGCAGCCAAGCCCTGGACAGGGCGAACACCGGGGAGCTGTTTTTT. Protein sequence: CASSQALDRANTGELFF.

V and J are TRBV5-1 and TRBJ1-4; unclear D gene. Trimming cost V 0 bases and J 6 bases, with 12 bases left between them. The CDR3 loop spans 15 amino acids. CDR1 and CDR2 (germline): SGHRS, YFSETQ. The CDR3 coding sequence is TGCGCCAGCAGCTTGGGAACCCGCCGTGATGAAAAACTGTTTTTT. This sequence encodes CASSLGTRRDEKLFF.

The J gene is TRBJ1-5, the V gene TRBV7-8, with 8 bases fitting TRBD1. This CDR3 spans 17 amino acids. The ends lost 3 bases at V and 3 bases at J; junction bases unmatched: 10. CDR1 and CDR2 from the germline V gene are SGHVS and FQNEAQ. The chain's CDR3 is CASSFGAGQVDNQPQHF. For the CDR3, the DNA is TGTGCCAGCAGCTTTGGTGCGGGACAGGTAGACAATCAGCCCCAGCATTTT. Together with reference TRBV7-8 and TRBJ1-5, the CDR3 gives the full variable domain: GAGVSQSPRYKVAKRGQDVALRCDPISGHVSLFWYQQALGQGPEFLTYFQNEAQLDKSGLPSDRFFAERPEGSVSTLKIQRTQQEDSAVYLCASSFGAGQVDNQPQHFGDGTRLSIL.

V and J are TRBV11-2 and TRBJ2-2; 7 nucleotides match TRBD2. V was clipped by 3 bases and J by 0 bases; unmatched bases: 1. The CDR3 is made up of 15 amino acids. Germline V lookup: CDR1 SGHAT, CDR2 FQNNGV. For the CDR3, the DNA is TGTGCCAGCAGCTTTAGCGGGCCGAACACCGGGGAGCTGTTTTTT. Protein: CASSFSGPNTGELFF.

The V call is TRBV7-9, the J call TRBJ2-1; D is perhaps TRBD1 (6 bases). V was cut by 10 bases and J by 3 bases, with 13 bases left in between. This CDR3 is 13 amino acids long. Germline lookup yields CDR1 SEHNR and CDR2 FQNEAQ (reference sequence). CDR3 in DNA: TGTGCCATGCTCCAGGACAGCTACAATGAGCAGTTCTTC. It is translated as CAMLQDSYNEQFF.

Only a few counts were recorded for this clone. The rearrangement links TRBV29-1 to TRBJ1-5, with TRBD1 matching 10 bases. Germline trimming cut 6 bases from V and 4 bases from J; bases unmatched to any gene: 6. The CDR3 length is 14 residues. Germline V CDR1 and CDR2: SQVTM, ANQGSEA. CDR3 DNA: TGCAGCGTCGCGACAGGGGGCATGAATCAGCCCCAGCATTTT. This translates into CSVATGGMNQPQHF.

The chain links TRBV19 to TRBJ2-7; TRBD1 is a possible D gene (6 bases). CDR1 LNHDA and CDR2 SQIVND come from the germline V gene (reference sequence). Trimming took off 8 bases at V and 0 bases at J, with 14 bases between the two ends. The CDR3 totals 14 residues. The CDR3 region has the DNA TGTGCCAGTCGCGACAGGCCGAGCTCCTACGAGCAGTACTTC. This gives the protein CASRDRPSSYEQYF.

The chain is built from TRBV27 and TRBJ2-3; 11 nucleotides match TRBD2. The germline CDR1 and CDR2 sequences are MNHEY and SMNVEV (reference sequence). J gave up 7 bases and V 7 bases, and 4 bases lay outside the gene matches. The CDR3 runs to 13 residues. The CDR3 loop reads CASTGTSGNTQYF. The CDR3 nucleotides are TGTGCCAGCACCGGGACTAGCGGTAATACGCAGTATTTT.

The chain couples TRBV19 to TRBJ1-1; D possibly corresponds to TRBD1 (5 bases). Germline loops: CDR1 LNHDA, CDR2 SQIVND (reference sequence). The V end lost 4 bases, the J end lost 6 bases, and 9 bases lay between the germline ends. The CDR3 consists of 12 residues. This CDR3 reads CASSTWGAEAFF. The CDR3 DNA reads TGTGCCAGTAGTACCTGGGGGGCTGAAGCTTTCTTT.

The CDR3 spells CASSPNAGRTGELFF. CDR3 in DNA: TGTGCCAGCTCACCAAACGCGGGGAGGACCGGGGAGCTGTTTTTT. This sequence joins TRBV18 and TRBJ2-2, with TRBD2 as a possible D gene (6 bases). In germline, CDR1 is KGHSH, CDR2 LQKENI. This CDR3 has 15 amino acids. Trimming removed 2 bases at V and 5 bases at J, with 12 bases between.

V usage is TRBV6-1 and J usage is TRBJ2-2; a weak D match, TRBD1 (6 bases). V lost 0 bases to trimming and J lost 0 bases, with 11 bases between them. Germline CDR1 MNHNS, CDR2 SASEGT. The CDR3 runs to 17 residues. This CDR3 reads CASSEAGRGANTGELFF. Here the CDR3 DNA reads TGTGCCAGCAGTGAAGCGGGCAGGGGCGCGAACACCGGGGAGCTGTTTTTT.

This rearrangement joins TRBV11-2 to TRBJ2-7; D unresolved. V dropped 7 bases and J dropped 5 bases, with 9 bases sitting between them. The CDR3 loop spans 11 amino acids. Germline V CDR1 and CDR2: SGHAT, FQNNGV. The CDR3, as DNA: TGTGCCAGCACCCCCGGTAACGAGCAGTACTTC. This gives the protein CASTPGNEQYF.

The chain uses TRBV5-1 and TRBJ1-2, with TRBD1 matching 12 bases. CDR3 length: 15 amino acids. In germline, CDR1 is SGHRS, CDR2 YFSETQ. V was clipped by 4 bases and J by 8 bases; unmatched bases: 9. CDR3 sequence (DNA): TGCGCCAGCAGCCCCAACGCCGGGACAGGGGGCGGCTACACCTTC. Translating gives CASSPNAGTGGGYTF.

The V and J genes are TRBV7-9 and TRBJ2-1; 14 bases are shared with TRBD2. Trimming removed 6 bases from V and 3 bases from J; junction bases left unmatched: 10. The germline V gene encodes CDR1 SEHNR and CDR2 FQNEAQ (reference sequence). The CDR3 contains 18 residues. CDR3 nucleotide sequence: TGTGCCAGCAGGAAGACTAGCGGGAGGGCCGGTTACTACAATGAGCAGTTCTTC. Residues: CASRKTSGRAGYYNEQFF.

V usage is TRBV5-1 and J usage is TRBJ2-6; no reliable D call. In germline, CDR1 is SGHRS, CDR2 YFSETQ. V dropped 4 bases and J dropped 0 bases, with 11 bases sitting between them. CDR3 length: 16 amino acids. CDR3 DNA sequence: TGCGCCAGCAGCCAGGCACCCCTCTCTGGGGCCAACGTCCTGACTTTC. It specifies CASSQAPLSGANVLTF.

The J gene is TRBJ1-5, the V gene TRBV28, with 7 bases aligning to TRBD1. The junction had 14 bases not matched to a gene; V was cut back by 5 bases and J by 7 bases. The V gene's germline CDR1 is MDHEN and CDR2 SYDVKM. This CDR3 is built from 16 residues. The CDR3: CASSPPRQGSDQPQHF. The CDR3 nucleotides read TGTGCCAGCAGTCCTCCACGACAGGGATCCGACCAGCCCCAGCATTTT.

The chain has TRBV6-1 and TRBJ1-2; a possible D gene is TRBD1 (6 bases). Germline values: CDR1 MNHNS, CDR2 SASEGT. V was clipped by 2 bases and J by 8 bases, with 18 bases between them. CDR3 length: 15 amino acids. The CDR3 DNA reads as TGTGCCAGCAGTGAAATGGAGGGGGTCCGGGAGGGCTACACCTTC. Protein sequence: CASSEMEGVREGYTF.